The 28 T cell receptor beta chains reported below all come from one sample, sequenced in a study of siplizumab effects on memory and regulatory T cells. Data came from immunoSEQ multiplex PCR; TCRdb stores just in-frame clones and leaves some out. The sample lists approximately 50,000 clones; 85% to 95% were seen once. The sequencing sample was made of CD8+ T cells sorted from blood. The receptors shown here come from a human donor in good health.

The chain is built from TRBV4-1 and TRBJ1-5, with a tentative D call TRBD1 (5 bases). The CDR3 is made up of 15 amino acids. Germline V gives CDR1 MGHRA, CDR2 YSYEKL. Trimming left V 4 bases short and J 3 bases short, with 13 bases between. CDR3 DNA sequence: TGCGCCAGCAGCCCAAGCATGGGGGACAATCAGCCCCAGCATTTT. Its protein product is CASSPSMGDNQPQHF.

The rearrangement links TRBV15 to TRBJ2-3; D is ambiguous. V lost 5 bases and J lost 4, with 13 bases in between. Germline CDR1 reads LNHNV; CDR2 reads YYDKDF (reference sequence). This CDR3 contains 14 residues. As DNA, the CDR3 is TGTGCCACCAGCCCACGAGTGAAGGCAGATACGCAGTATTTT. Its protein is CATSPRVKADTQYF. Filled out from reference TRBV15 and TRBJ2-3, the complete variable domain reads DAMVIQNPRYQVTQFGKPVTLSCSQTLNHNVMYWYQQKSSQAPKLLFHYYDKDFNNEADTPDNFQSRRPNTSFCFLDIRSPGLGDTAMYLCATSPRVKADTQYFGPGTRLTVL.

The chain uses TRBV27 and TRBJ2-7, with 9 bases fitting TRBD1. Germline V gives CDR1 MNHEY, CDR2 SMNVEV (reference sequence). The junction had 4 bases not matched to a gene; V was cut back by 6 bases and J by 4 bases. This CDR3 region has 13 residues. The CDR3 DNA reads TGTGCCAGCAGCCCCGGGACAGGGTACGAGCAGTACTTC. This codes for CASSPGTGYEQYF.

The V call is TRBV11-2, the J call TRBJ2-1; the D call may be TRBD1 or TRBD2 (6 bases each). Germline assignment: CDR1 SGHAT and CDR2 FQNNGV. This CDR3 has 14 residues. V was trimmed by 3 bases and J by 5 bases, leaving 11 bases between them. The DNA for the CDR3 is TGTGCCAGCAGCTTGACAGGCGGGAACAATGAGCAGTTCTTC. Protein: CASSLTGGNNEQFF.

Here the CDR3 DNA reads TGTGCCAGCAGCCCGAGCGCAGGGCCTAGCAATCAGCCCCAGCATTTT. It specifies CASSPSAGPSNQPQHF. The chain is built from TRBV7-6 and TRBJ1-5, with D maybe TRBD1 (5 bases). Per the germline V gene, CDR1 is SGHVS and CDR2 is FNYEAQ. The CDR3 consists of 16 residues. V lost 5 bases and J lost 0, with 14 bases in between.

This chain uses TRBV5-1 with TRBJ2-2; 9 bases line up with TRBD2. The CDR3 loop spans 16 amino acids. CDR1 and CDR2 (germline): SGHRS, YFSETQ. The V gene end was trimmed by 0 bases and the J gene end by 4 bases; junction bases not matched to a gene: 4. The CDR3 sequence is CASSLVASGTTGELFF. For the CDR3, the DNA is TGCGCCAGCAGCTTGGTAGCTAGCGGGACCACCGGGGAGCTGTTTTTT.

The chain combines TRBV4-1 with TRBJ2-1; 7 nucleotides line up with TRBD1. This CDR3 has 16 amino acids. V gave up 0 bases and J gave up 6 bases; unmatched junction bases: 8. In germline, CDR1 is MGHRA, CDR2 YSYEKL. CDR3 region: CASSQDRTGRGNEQFF. In nucleotides, the CDR3 is TGCGCCAGCAGCCAAGATCGGACAGGCCGGGGCAATGAGCAGTTCTTC.

The rearrangement links TRBV5-4 to TRBJ1-1; 7 bases are shared with TRBD1. V lost 0 bases, J lost 0 bases, and 8 bases stayed unmatched. The CDR3 loop spans 17 amino acids. Germline V CDR1 and CDR2: SGHNT, YYREEE (reference sequence). The CDR3 DNA reads as TGTGCCAGCAGCTTGGGGAACAGGGGAATTATGAACACTGAAGCTTTCTTT. It codes for CASSLGNRGIMNTEAFF. The full variable domain, in which reference TRBV5-4 and TRBJ1-1 provide the parts outside the CDR3, is ETGVTQSPTHLIKTRGQQVTLRCSSQSGHNTVSWYQQALGQGPQFIFQYYREEENGRGNFPPRFSGLQFPNYSSELNVNALELDDSALYLCASSLGNRGIMNTEAFFGQGTRLTVV.

This clone was seen only once. The chain uses TRBV4-1 and TRBJ1-1, with D uncertain. The CDR3 extends over 16 amino acids. Trimming pared 2 bases from V and 5 bases from J, leaving 18 bases between. Per the germline V gene, CDR1 is MGHRA and CDR2 is YSYEKL. The CDR3 coding sequence is TGCGCCAGCAGCCAATCGAGATCGGGAGGGAGGACTGAAGCTTTCTTT. Translating gives CASSQSRSGGRTEAFF.

The V gene is TRBV30, the J gene TRBJ2-5; tentatively, D is TRBD1 (6 bases). In germline, CDR1 is GTSNPN, CDR2 SVGIG (reference sequence). The CDR3 spans 14 residues. V lost 5 bases and J lost 5, with 18 bases in between. CDR3 nucleotide sequence: TGTGCCTGGGACTTAAACAGGGTAGGGGAGACCCAGTACTTC. This codes for CAWDLNRVGETQYF.

The chain employs TRBV2 and TRBJ2-3; D remains ambiguous. V was cut by 3 bases and J by 0 bases, with 4 bases left in between. CDR1 and CDR2 (germline): SNHLY, FYNNEI. The CDR3 runs 13 residues. The CDR3 region has the DNA TGTGCCAGCAGTGACAGGAGCACAGATACGCAGTATTTT. Its protein is CASSDRSTDTQYF.

The DNA of the CDR3 is TGTGCCAGCAGCCCAGAGGTGGGGGGGCGCGTATGGTATTTT. Amino acids: CASSPEVGGRVWYF. The chain links TRBV9 to TRBJ2-3; maybe TRBD2 (7 bases). V gave up 4 bases and J gave up 14 bases, with 23 bases separating them. Germline loops: CDR1 SGDLS, CDR2 YYNGEE. The CDR3 is made up of 14 amino acids.

The genes are TRBV28 and TRBJ2-1, with D possibly being TRBD2 (5 bases). V was trimmed by 5 bases and J by 5 bases, leaving 19 bases between them. The CDR3 sequence is 16 residues long. Germline CDR1 MDHEN, CDR2 SYDVKM. CDR3 sequence: CASSPLTLAFNNEQFF. The CDR3 DNA sequence: TGTGCCAGCAGTCCCTTAACCTTAGCGTTTAACAATGAGCAGTTCTTC.

J is TRBJ2-2 and V is TRBV6-1; 7 nucleotides agree with TRBD1. CDR1 MNHNS and CDR2 SASEGT come from the germline V gene. The CDR3 length is 16 residues. V gave up 4 bases and J gave up 7 bases; unmatched junction bases: 12. The CDR3 sequence is CASSAPRAQGVGELFF. The DNA for the CDR3 is TGTGCCAGCAGTGCCCCCAGGGCCCAGGGGGTCGGGGAGCTGTTTTTT.

The chain carries TRBV27 and TRBJ2-5; unclear D gene. Germline CDR1 is MNHEY and CDR2 is SMNVEV (reference sequence). The CDR3 covers 15 residues. Trimming left V 0 bases short and J 3 bases short, with 11 bases between. DNA of the CDR3: TGTGCCAGCAGTTTATCATCTGGGTGGAAAGAGACCCAGTACTTC. It specifies CASSLSSGWKETQYF.

This clone appeared a single time. The chain employs TRBV28 and TRBJ2-7; 7 bases align to TRBD1. The CDR3 covers 17 residues. Trimming took 5 bases from V and 0 from J; bases not matched to a gene: 13. In germline, CDR1 is MDHEN, CDR2 SYDVKM. The CDR3 sequence is CASSPWVSGGPSYEQYF. Here the CDR3 DNA reads TGTGCCAGCAGTCCATGGGTTTCAGGGGGTCCCTCCTACGAGCAGTACTTC.

The chain carries TRBV10-3 and TRBJ2-7; D is possibly TRBD1 (5 bases). V was clipped by 7 bases and J by 5 bases, with 9 bases between them. Germline CDR1 ENHRY, CDR2 SYGVKD. The CDR3 runs to 11 residues. CDR3 in amino acids: CAIKQDHEQYF. The CDR3 region has the DNA TGTGCCATCAAACAGGATCACGAGCAGTACTTC.

The rearrangement links TRBV2 to TRBJ2-3; tentatively, D is TRBD2 (6 bases). This CDR3 has 15 amino acids. V lost 11 bases to trimming and J lost 1 base, with 19 bases between them. Germline CDR1 SNHLY, CDR2 FYNNEI. CDR3: CAWWGLRWGTDTQYF. CDR3 DNA sequence: TGTGCCTGGTGGGGACTCCGGTGGGGCACAGATACGCAGTATTTT.

The genes are TRBV7-9 and TRBJ2-4; D is ambiguous. The CDR3 covers 14 residues. V was cut by 8 bases and J by 10 bases, with 21 bases left in between. Germline assignment: CDR1 SEHNR and CDR2 FQNEAQ (reference sequence). CDR3 amino acids: CASGVTSRIDIQYF. The CDR3 region has the DNA TGTGCCAGCGGCGTCACAAGCCGGATTGATATTCAGTACTTC.

The chain couples TRBV28 to TRBJ2-3, with D unresolved. This CDR3 comprises 14 residues. The ends were cut back, 3 bases at V and 2 bases at J, with 9 bases in the middle. CDR1 and CDR2 from the germline V gene are MDHEN and SYDVKM. The CDR3 protein is CASSLTSYTDTQYF. CDR3 coding DNA: TGTGCCAGCAGTTTGACGTCATACACAGATACGCAGTATTTT.

The V and J genes are TRBV6-1 and TRBJ2-7; D unclear. Germline V gene lookup returns CDR1 MNHNS and CDR2 SASEGT. V was trimmed by 2 bases and J by 3 bases, leaving 8 bases between them. The CDR3 runs to 13 residues. CDR3 nucleotide sequence: TGTGCCAGCAGTGAATTATTGGACTACGAGCAGTACTTC. The encoded protein is CASSELLDYEQYF.

J is TRBJ2-7 and V is TRBV7-6; no definite D call. CDR1 is SGHVS and CDR2 is FNYEAQ in the germline V gene. V lost 0 bases and J 7 bases, leaving 10 bases between the germline ends. CDR3 length: 13 residues. CDR3 DNA: TGTGCCAGCAGCTTAGCGAGGACCGGAGAGCAGTACTTC. This sequence encodes CASSLARTGEQYF.

The genes are TRBV5-5 and TRBJ2-1; maybe TRBD2 (5 bases). The CDR3 totals 14 residues. Germline V lookup: CDR1 SGHKS, CDR2 YYEKEE (reference sequence). Trimming took 3 bases from V and 8 from J, leaving 15 bases between them. CDR3 DNA: TGTGCCAGCAGCTGGGGATTATCGGGGTATGAGCAGTTCTTC. This gives the protein CASSWGLSGYEQFF.

This clone was seen only a few times. The chain recombines TRBV9 with TRBJ2-1; TRBD2 matches 7 bases. The CDR3 length is 15 residues. The J segment lost 0 bases and the V segment lost 3 bases, leaving 3 bases of the junction unmatched. The V gene's germline CDR1 is SGDLS and CDR2 YYNGEE. CDR3 in amino acids: CASSASGISYNEQFF. The CDR3 DNA sequence: TGTGCCAGCAGCGCTAGCGGAATCTCCTACAATGAGCAGTTCTTC.

The chain uses TRBV29-1 and TRBJ2-2, with no clear D. The germline V gene encodes CDR1 SQVTM and CDR2 ANQGSEA. With 0 bases removed from V and 6 bases from J, the gap between germline ends came to 5 bases. This CDR3 has 12 amino acids. CDR3 coding DNA: TGCAGCGTTGAAGAATGGGCCGGGGAGCTGTTTTTT. This sequence encodes CSVEEWAGELFF.

This chain joins TRBV4-2 and TRBJ1-5, with 7 positions matching TRBD1. CDR1 and CDR2 from the germline V gene are LGHNA and YNFKEQ. CDR3 length equals 14 residues. J lost 7 bases, V lost 1 base, and 4 bases had no gene match. The CDR3 sequence is CASSQGQGKQPQHF. CDR3 DNA sequence: TGTGCCAGCAGCCAAGGACAGGGTAAACAGCCCCAGCATTTT.

The CDR3 nucleotides are TGTGCTAGTGGTTTAGGGAATCAGCCCCAGCATTTT. This codes for CASGLGNQPQHF. This chain joins TRBV12-5 and TRBJ1-5; D ambiguous. CDR1 LGHNT and CDR2 FRNRAP come from the germline V gene. The CDR3 loop spans 12 amino acids. The V gene lost 3 bases and the J gene lost 4 bases, with 4 bases spanning the gap.

This rearrangement joins TRBV29-1 to TRBJ2-1; D gene ambiguous. The V end lost 4 bases, the J end lost 6 bases, and 10 bases lay between the germline ends. Per germline, CDR1 SQVTM and CDR2 ANQGSEA. The CDR3 extends over 12 amino acids. CDR3 nucleotide sequence: TGCAGCGTTGTTTATACTACCAATGAGCAGTTCTTC. It is translated as CSVVYTTNEQFF.